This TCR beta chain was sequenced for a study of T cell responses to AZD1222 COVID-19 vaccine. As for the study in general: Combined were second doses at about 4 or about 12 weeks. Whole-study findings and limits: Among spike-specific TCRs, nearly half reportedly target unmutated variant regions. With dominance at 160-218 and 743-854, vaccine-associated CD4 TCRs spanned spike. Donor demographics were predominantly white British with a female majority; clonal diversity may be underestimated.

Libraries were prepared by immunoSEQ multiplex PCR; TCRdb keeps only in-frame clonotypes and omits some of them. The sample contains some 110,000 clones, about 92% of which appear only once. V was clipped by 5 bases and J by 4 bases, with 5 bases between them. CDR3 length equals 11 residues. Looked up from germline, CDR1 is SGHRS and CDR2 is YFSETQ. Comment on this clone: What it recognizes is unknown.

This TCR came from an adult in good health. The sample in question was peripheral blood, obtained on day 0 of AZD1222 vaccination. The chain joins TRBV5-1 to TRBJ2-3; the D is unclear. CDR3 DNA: TGCGCCAGCAGGGTCGCAGATACGCAGTATTTT. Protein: CASRVADTQYF.